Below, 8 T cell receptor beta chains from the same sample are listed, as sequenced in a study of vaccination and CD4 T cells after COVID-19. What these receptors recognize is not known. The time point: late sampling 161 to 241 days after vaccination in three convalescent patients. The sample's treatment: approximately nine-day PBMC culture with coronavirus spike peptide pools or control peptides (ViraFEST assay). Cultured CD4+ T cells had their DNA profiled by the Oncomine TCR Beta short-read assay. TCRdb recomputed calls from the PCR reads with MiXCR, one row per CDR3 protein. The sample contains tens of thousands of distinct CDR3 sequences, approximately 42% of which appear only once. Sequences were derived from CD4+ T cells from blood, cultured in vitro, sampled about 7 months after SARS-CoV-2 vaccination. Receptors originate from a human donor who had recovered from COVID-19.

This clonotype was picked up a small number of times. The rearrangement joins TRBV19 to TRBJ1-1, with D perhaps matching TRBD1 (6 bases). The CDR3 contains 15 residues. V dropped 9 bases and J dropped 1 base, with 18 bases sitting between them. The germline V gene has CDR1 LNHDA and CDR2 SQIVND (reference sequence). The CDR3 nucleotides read TGTGCCAGCCGATCAGGGGCGGCAGGGAACACTGAAGCTTTCTTT. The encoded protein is CASRSGAAGNTEAFF.

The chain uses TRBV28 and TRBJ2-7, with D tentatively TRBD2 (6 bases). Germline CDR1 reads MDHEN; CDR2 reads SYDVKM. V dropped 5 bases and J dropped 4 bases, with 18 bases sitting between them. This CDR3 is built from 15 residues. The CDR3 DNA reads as TGTGCCAGCAGTACCATACGGGAGTGGCGATACGAGCAGTACTTC. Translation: CASSTIREWRYEQYF.

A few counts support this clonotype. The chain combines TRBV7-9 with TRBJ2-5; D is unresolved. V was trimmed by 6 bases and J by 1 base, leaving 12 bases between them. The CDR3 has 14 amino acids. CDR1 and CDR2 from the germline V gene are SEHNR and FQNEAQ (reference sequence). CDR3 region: CASRVGGVQETQYF. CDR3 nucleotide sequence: TGTGCCAGCAGGGTGGGTGGCGTCCAAGAGACCCAGTACTTC.

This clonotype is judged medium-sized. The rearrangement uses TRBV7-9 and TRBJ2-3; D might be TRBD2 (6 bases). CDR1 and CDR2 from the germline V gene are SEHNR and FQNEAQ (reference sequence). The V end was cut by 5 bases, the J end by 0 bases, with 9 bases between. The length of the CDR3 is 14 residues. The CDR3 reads CASSPSGSTDTQYF. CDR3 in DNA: TGTGCCAGCAGCCCCAGCGGGAGCACAGATACGCAGTATTTT.

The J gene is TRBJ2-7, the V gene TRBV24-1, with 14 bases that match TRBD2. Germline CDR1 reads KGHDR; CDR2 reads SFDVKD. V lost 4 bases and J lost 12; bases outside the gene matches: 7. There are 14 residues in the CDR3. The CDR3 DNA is TGTGCCACCAGTGAGGGGACTAGCGGGGGTCCAACGTACTTC. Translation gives CATSEGTSGGPTYF.

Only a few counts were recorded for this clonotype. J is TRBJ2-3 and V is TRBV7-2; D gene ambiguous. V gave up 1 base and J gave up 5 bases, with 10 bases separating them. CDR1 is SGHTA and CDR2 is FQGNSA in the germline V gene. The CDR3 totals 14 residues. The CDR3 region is CASSLVTQLDTQYF. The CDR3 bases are TGTGCCAGCAGCTTAGTGACGCAGCTAGATACGCAGTATTTT.

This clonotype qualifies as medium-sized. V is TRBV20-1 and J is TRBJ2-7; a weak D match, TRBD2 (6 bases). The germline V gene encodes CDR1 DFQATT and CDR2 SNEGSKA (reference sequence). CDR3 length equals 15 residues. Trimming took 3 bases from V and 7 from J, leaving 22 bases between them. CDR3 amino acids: CSARGRTENYGEQYF. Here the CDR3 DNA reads TGCAGTGCTAGGGGGAGGACGGAGAATTACGGGGAGCAGTACTTC.

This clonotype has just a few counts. The chain's CDR3 is CASSYSLGGSQPQHF. The DNA for the CDR3 is TGTGCCAGCAGTTACTCTTTGGGGGGATCTCAGCCCCAGCATTTT. The chain employs TRBV6-2 or TRBV6-3 and TRBJ1-5, with D tentatively TRBD1 (5 bases). The CDR3 covers 15 residues. The germline V gene has CDR1 MNHEY and CDR2 SVGEGT. V dropped 0 bases and J dropped 6 bases, with 12 bases sitting between them.